Listed here are 27 T cell receptor beta chains from one sample, sequenced in a study of cytomegalovirus exposure and HLA in healthy donors. Produced via immunoSEQ multiplex PCR; TCRdb's table is partial and in-frame only. The repertoire holds about 130,000 clones, with 70% to 85% as singletons. The sequencing input was PBMCs. The origin of the receptors is a young man in good health and CMV-seropositive.

The chain joins TRBV5-1 to TRBJ2-2; TRBD2 aligns across 7 bases. Germline V CDR1 and CDR2: SGHRS, YFSETQ. Trimming at V came to 0 bases and at J to 4 bases, leaving 6 bases not matched to a gene. The CDR3 length is 16 residues. CDR3 bases: TGCGCCAGCAGCTTGGGACCTAGCGGTCCCACCGGGGAGCTGTTTTTT. Encoded protein: CASSLGPSGPTGELFF.

The chain combines TRBV7-6 with TRBJ2-3, with a possible D match to TRBD1 (6 bases). V was cut by 5 bases and J by 2 bases, with 20 bases left in between. This CDR3 is built from 17 residues. In germline, CDR1 is SGHVS, CDR2 FNYEAQ. The CDR3 DNA follows: TGTGCCAGCAGCGAAACAGGGTCTCGAATCCTCACAGATACGCAGTATTTT. This sequence encodes CASSETGSRILTDTQYF.

This chain connects TRBV4-3 to TRBJ2-1; TRBD1 might be the D (5 bases). V was trimmed by 4 bases and J by 6 bases, leaving 7 bases between them. The CDR3 consists of 12 residues. Per germline, CDR1 LGHNA and CDR2 YSLEER. In nucleotides, the CDR3 is TGCGCCAGCAGCCCCACAGGCAATGAGCAGTTCTTC. It is translated as CASSPTGNEQFF.

J is TRBJ1-2 and V is TRBV5-1, with TRBD1 identical over 7 bases. V shed 0 bases, J shed 7 bases, and the junction held 9 bases outside the gene matches. Germline CDR1 is SGHRS and CDR2 is YFSETQ. The CDR3 is made up of 15 amino acids. The CDR3 loop is CASSLAGGGASGYTF. CDR3 nucleotides: TGCGCCAGCAGCTTGGCCGGAGGGGGCGCTTCTGGCTACACCTTC.

This clone was seen a single time. The chain uses TRBV7-2 and TRBJ2-1; TRBD2 matches 8 bases. J was trimmed by 2 bases and V by 5 bases; bases with no gene match: 11. The germline V gene has CDR1 SGHTA and CDR2 FQGNSA. CDR3 length equals 17 residues. DNA for the CDR3: TGTGCCAGCAGCCCTCGGAGAAAAGCGGGAGCCTACAATGAGCAGTTCTTC. Its protein is CASSPRRKAGAYNEQFF. Filled out from reference TRBV7-2 and TRBJ2-1, the complete variable domain reads GAGVSQSPSNKVTEKGKDVELRCDPISGHTALYWYRQSLGQGLEFLIYFQGNSAPDKSGLPSDRFSAERTGGSVSTLTIQRTQQEDSAVYLCASSPRRKAGAYNEQFFGPGTRLTVL.

This rearrangement joins TRBV6-1 to TRBJ2-1; tentatively, D is TRBD1 (5 bases). Between the trimmed V and J ends, which lost 8 bases and 5 bases, there was a span of 13 bases. CDR1 MNHNS and CDR2 SASEGT come from the germline V gene. The CDR3 length is 13 residues. The CDR3 DNA follows: TGTGCCAGCCACACGGACACCCACAATGAGCAGTTCTTC. Protein product: CASHTDTHNEQFF.

The chain joins TRBV29-1 to TRBJ2-3; a possible D gene is TRBD1 (5 bases). Germline V gives CDR1 SQVTM, CDR2 ANQGSEA. The CDR3 is 13 residues long. V lost 3 bases, J lost 3 bases, and 10 bases lay in between. The DNA of the CDR3 is TGCAGCGTTGACGGGCAGGGAACAGATACGCAGTATTTT. Protein sequence: CSVDGQGTDTQYF.

This sequence joins TRBV6-6 and TRBJ1-2, with unresolved D. The CDR3 is made up of 13 amino acids. V lost 6 bases to trimming and J lost 8 bases, with 16 bases between them. Per the germline V gene, CDR1 is MNHNY and CDR2 is SVGAGI (reference sequence). The CDR3 reads CASRPGLTWGYTF. The CDR3 bases are TGTGCCAGCAGGCCGGGGTTAACCTGGGGCTACACCTTC.

Only a few counts were recorded for this clone. The chain is built from TRBV29-1 and TRBJ1-3; D gene unclear. The CDR3 sequence is 12 residues long. The V and J ends lost 4 bases and 1 base respectively, with 5 bases between them. Germline values: CDR1 SQVTM, CDR2 ANQGSEA. The DNA of the CDR3 is TGCAGCGTTGTATCTTCTGGAAACACCATATATTTT. Its translation: CSVVSSGNTIYF.

The chain couples TRBV10-2 to TRBJ1-1; D uncertain. Germline CDR1 WSHSY, CDR2 SAAADI. CDR3 size: 12 residues. Trimming pared 9 bases from V and 4 bases from J, leaving 12 bases between. CDR3 region: CASTHGSTEAFF. CDR3 bases: TGCGCCAGTACACACGGGAGCACTGAAGCTTTCTTT.

This clone has just one count. The chain combines TRBV7-8 with TRBJ2-3; perhaps TRBD2 as D (5 bases). V was pared by 1 base and J by 9 bases, with 23 bases between. Germline lookup yields CDR1 SGHVS and CDR2 FQNEAQ. This CDR3 is 17 amino acids long. In nucleotides, the CDR3 is TGTGCCAGCAGCTTAGTATTCCGCGGACCGGCCTCGGGGACGCAGTATTTT. It codes for CASSLVFRGPASGTQYF.

The chain links TRBV29-1 to TRBJ2-7; TRBD1 matches 9 bases. CDR1 is SQVTM and CDR2 is ANQGSEA in the germline V gene. The CDR3 has 12 amino acids. V shed 7 bases and J 5 bases; nucleotides not matched to a gene: 6. This CDR3 is CSADRGGDEQYF. The CDR3 coding sequence is TGCAGCGCGGACAGGGGTGGGGACGAGCAGTACTTC.

This chain joins TRBV6-5 and TRBJ1-2; tentative D call: TRBD1 (6 bases). From germline, CDR1 is MNHEY and CDR2 SVGAGI. CDR3 size: 15 residues. The ends were cut back, 6 bases at V and 3 bases at J, with 17 bases in the middle. The chain's CDR3 is CASRVRDNGYYGYTF. CDR3 nucleotides: TGTGCCAGCAGGGTCCGGGACAACGGGTACTATGGCTACACCTTC.

This chain connects TRBV5-6 to TRBJ1-5; possible D gene TRBD1, 6 bases. The CDR3 spans 17 residues. V was trimmed by 2 bases and J by 0 bases, leaving 15 bases between them. CDR1 is SGHDT, CDR2 YYEEEE, per germline. CDR3 region: CASSFSQAGVSNQPQHF. CDR3 bases: TGTGCCAGCAGCTTTTCTCAGGCAGGGGTTAGCAATCAGCCCCAGCATTTT.

The chain links TRBV5-3 to TRBJ2-3, with 13 bases that match TRBD2. TRBV5-3 is recorded as an ORF, its role being uncertain. Trimming at V came to 2 bases and at J to 5 bases, leaving 2 bases not matched to a gene. The CDR3 sequence is 15 residues long. Written as DNA, the CDR3 is TGTGCCAGAAGCTTCCGACTAGCGGGGGGAGATACGCAGTATTTT. As protein: CARSFRLAGGDTQYF.

This chain uses TRBV9 with TRBJ1-1, with 9 positions matching TRBD1. V gave up 0 bases and J gave up 2 bases; unmatched junction bases: 5. CDR3 length: 16 amino acids. Germline lookup yields CDR1 SGDLS and CDR2 YYNGEE. The CDR3 DNA reads TGTGCCAGCAGCGTAGGGACAGGGGTAGGTAACACTGAAGCTTTCTTT. Amino acids: CASSVGTGVGNTEAFF.

The rearrangement joins TRBV9 to TRBJ2-7, with 9 nucleotides matching TRBD1. Looked up from germline, CDR1 is SGDLS and CDR2 is YYNGEE. This CDR3 region has 14 residues. The ends lost 2 bases at V and 5 bases at J; junction bases unmatched: 5. This CDR3 reads CASSVGTGTDEQYF. The CDR3 DNA reads TGTGCCAGCAGCGTGGGGACAGGGACCGACGAGCAGTACTTC. The full variable domain, rest sourced from reference TRBV9 and TRBJ2-7, is DSGVTQTPKHLITATGQRVTLRCSPRSGDLSVYWYQQSLDQGLQFLIQYYNGEERAKGNILERFSAQQFPDLHSELNLSSLELGDSALYFCASSVGTGTDEQYFGPGTRLTVT.

This clone was seen once. This sequence joins TRBV29-1 and TRBJ1-1, with D uncertain. The CDR3 runs to 12 residues. The V end lost 7 bases, the J end lost 1 base, and 10 bases lay between the germline ends. CDR1 and CDR2 from the germline V gene are SQVTM and ANQGSEA. The DNA for the CDR3 is TGCAGCGCAAAGCCGGGGAACACTGAAGCTTTCTTT. Translating gives CSAKPGNTEAFF.

This chain joins TRBV18 and TRBJ2-1; 8 nucleotides line up with TRBD2. V gave up 0 bases and J gave up 1 base; unmatched junction bases: 2. Germline V gene sequence: CDR1 KGHSH, CDR2 LQKENI. The CDR3 loop spans 16 amino acids. This CDR3 is CASSPPIAGSYNEQFF. CDR3 DNA sequence: TGTGCCAGCTCACCACCGATAGCGGGATCCTACAATGAGCAGTTCTTC.

The chain links TRBV6-6 to TRBJ1-2; perhaps TRBD1 as D (5 bases). CDR3 size: 13 residues. V lost 2 bases to trimming and J lost 7 bases, with 11 bases between them. Germline CDR1 reads MNHNY; CDR2 reads SVGAGI (reference sequence). CDR3 in amino acids: CASSYARESGYTF. The CDR3 bases are TGTGCCAGCAGTTACGCCAGGGAATCTGGCTACACCTTC.

This chain joins TRBV7-8 and TRBJ2-7; D may be TRBD2 (6 bases). This CDR3 spans 13 amino acids. Germline V gene data show CDR1 as SGHVS and CDR2 as FQNEAQ. Trimming stripped 4 bases from V and 5 bases from J, with 12 bases between. The CDR3 DNA follows: TGTGCCAGCAGCTACGGGACTGCGGACGAGCAGTACTTC. Protein product: CASSYGTADEQYF.

CDR3 sequence reads: CASSLMRDTGELFF. CDR3 sequence (DNA): TGTGCCAGCAGCCTCATGAGGGACACCGGGGAGCTGTTTTTT. The genes are TRBV7-2 and TRBJ2-2; D is possibly TRBD2 (5 bases). Looked up from germline, CDR1 is SGHTA and CDR2 is FQGNSA. Trimming left V 5 bases short and J 3 bases short, with 10 bases between. The CDR3 is made up of 14 amino acids.

Only one count was recorded for this clone. The V call is TRBV6-5, the J call TRBJ2-2, with D possibly TRBD2 on 7 matching bases. CDR3 length: 16 amino acids. Germline CDR1 is MNHEY and CDR2 is SVGAGI. The V gene lost 2 bases and the J gene lost 6 bases, with 16 bases spanning the gap. The CDR3 DNA sequence: TGTGCCAGCAGTTACAGGGGGGGCGCGAAATCCGGGGAGCTGTTTTTT. Its translation is CASSYRGGAKSGELFF.

This clone occurred a few times. The rearrangement uses TRBV5-4 and TRBJ1-2, with 10 bases identical to TRBD1. Trimming removed 4 bases from V and 3 bases from J; junction bases left unmatched: 6. Germline V gene lookup returns CDR1 SGHNT and CDR2 YYREEE (reference sequence). The CDR3 totals 15 residues. CDR3 sequence: CASSLDRGVYYGYTF. The CDR3 DNA reads TGTGCCAGCAGCCTGGACAGGGGGGTATACTATGGCTACACCTTC.

The chain joins TRBV5-1 to TRBJ2-7, with 11 bases identical to TRBD2. The germline V gene has CDR1 SGHRS and CDR2 YFSETQ. V lost 8 bases, J lost 3 bases, and 10 bases stayed unmatched. The length of the CDR3 is 15 residues. The CDR3 protein is CARRTSGTSGYEQYF. CDR3 coding DNA: TGCGCCAGGAGAACCTCCGGGACTAGCGGCTACGAGCAGTACTTC.

Here the CDR3 reads CARSLGESGINEQFF. DNA for the CDR3: TGTGCCAGAAGCTTGGGTGAGTCGGGGATCAATGAGCAGTTCTTC. The chain recombines TRBV5-3 with TRBJ2-1; D might be TRBD2 (5 bases). TRBV5-3 is sorted into the ORF group, with uncertain function. The CDR3 covers 15 residues. V was clipped by 0 bases and J by 6 bases, with 13 bases between them.

As DNA, the CDR3 is TGTGCCAGCATACCCCAAGCGGGTTCCTACAATGAGCAGTTCTTC. Amino acid sequence: CASIPQAGSYNEQFF. The V gene is TRBV6-1, the J gene TRBJ2-1; weak D call: TRBD2 (6 bases). Germline CDR1 is MNHNS and CDR2 is SASEGT. V lost 7 bases and J 1 base, leaving 14 bases between the germline ends. The CDR3 is 15 residues long.